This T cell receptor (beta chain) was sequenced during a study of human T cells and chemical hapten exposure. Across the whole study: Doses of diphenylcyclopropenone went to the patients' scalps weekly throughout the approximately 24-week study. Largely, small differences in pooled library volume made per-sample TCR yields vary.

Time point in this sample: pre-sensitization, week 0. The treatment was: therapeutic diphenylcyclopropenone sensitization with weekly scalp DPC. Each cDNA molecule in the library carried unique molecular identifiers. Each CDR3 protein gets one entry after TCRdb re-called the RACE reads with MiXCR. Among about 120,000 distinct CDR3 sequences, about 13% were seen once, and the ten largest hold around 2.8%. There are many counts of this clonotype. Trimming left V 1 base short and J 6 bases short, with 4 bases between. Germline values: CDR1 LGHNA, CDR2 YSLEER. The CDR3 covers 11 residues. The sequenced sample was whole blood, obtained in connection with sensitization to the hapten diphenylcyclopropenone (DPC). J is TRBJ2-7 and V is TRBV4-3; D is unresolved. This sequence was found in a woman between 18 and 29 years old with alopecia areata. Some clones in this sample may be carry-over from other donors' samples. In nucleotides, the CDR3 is TGCGCCAGCAGCCAAGGTAGCGAGCAGTACTTC. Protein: CASSQGSEQYF.